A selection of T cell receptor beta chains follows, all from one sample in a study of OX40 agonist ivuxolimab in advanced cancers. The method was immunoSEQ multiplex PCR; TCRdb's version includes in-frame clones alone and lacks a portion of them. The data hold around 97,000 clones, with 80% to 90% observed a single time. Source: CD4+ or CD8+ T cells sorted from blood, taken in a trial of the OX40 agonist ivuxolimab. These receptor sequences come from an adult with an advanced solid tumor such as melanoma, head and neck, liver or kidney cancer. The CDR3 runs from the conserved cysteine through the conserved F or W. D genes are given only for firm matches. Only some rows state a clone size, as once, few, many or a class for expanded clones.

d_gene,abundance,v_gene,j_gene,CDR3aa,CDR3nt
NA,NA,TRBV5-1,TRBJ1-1,CASSEQVGNTEAFF,TGCGCCAGCAGCGAACAGGTGGGGAACACTGAAGCTTTCTTT
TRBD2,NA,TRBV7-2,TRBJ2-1,CASSFAGTSGVNNEQFF,TGTGCCAGCAGCTTCGCCGGGACTAGCGGGGTTAACAATGAGCAGTTCTTC
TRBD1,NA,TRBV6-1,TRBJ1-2,CASSENYGDSLRSNYYGYTF,TGTGCCAGCAGTGAGAACTACGGGGACAGCCTGAGATCAAACTACTATGGCTACACCTTC
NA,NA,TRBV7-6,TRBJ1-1,CASSSGTVSTEAFF,TGTGCCAGCAGCTCAGGGACGGTGAGCACTGAAGCTTTCTTT
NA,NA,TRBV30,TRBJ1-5,CAWSVDRSGDSNQPQHF,TGTGCCTGGAGTGTAGACAGATCGGGTGATAGCAATCAGCCCCAGCATTTT
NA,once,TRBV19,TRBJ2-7,CASSTHAAEGQYF,TGTGCCAGTAGTACCCACGCGGCCGAGGGGCAGTACTTC
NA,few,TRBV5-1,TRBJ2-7,CASSPIPGSNLNEQYF,TGCGCCAGCAGCCCCATCCCCGGCTCGAACTTAAACGAGCAGTACTTC
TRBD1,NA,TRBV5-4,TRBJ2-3,CASSSDRSTDTQYF,TGTGCCAGCAGCTCGGACAGGAGCACAGATACGCAGTATTTT
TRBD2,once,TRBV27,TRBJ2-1,CASSYPGGEQFF,TGTGCCAGCAGCTATCCGGGGGGTGAGCAGTTCTTC
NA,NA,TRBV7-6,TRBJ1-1,CASSRQTNTEAFF,TGTGCCAGCAGCCGCCAAACGAACACTGAAGCTTTCTTT
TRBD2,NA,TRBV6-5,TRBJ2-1,CASRSEPTSDAEQFF,TGTGCCAGCAGGTCCGAGCCGACTAGCGACGCTGAGCAGTTCTTC
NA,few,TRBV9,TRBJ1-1,CASSVVGREEAFF,TGTGCCAGCAGCGTAGTGGGTCGCGAGGAAGCTTTCTTT
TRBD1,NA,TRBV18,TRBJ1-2,CASSRTGGVDYGYTF,TGTGCCAGCTCACGGACAGGGGGAGTCGACTATGGCTACACCTTC
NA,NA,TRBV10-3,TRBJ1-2,CAISEPPGAGFNGYTF,TGTGCCATCAGTGAGCCACCTGGTGCAGGGTTCAACGGCTACACCTTC
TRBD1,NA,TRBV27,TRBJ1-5,CASSPDGQGGQPQHF,TGTGCCAGCAGTCCAGACGGACAGGGGGGCCAGCCCCAGCATTTT
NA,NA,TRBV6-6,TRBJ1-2,CASSYGTGNYGYTF,TGTGCCAGCAGTTATGGTACAGGGAACTATGGCTACACCTTC
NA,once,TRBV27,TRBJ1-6,CASSFGQSSYNSPLHF,TGTGCCAGCAGTTTCGGACAGAGCTCCTATAATTCACCCCTCCACTTT
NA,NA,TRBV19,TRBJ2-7,CASSERTNPYEQYF,TGTGCCAGTAGTGAGAGGACTAACCCTTACGAGCAGTACTTC
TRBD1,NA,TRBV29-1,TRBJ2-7,CSARGQANYEQYF,TGCAGCGCGCGGGGACAGGCGAACTACGAGCAGTACTTC
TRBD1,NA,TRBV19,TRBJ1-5,CASSPRQGAGNQPQHF,TGTGCCAGTAGTCCCCGACAGGGGGCGGGCAATCAGCCCCAGCATTTT
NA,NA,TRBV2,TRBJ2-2,CASTQPNTGELFF,TGTGCCAGCACACAACCGAACACCGGGGAGCTGTTTTTT
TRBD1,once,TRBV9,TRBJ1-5,CASSETGGYEPQHF,TGTGCCAGCAGCGAAACAGGGGGCTATGAGCCCCAGCATTTT
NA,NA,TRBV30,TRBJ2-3,CAWRITSTDTQYF,TGTGCCTGGAGGATAACTAGCACAGATACGCAGTATTTT
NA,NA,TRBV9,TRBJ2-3,CASSVGLVRTDTQYF,TGTGCCAGCAGCGTAGGTCTTGTGAGGACAGATACGCAGTATTTT
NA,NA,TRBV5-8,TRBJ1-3,CASRQLQGVSGNTIYF,TGTGCCAGCAGGCAGCTCCAAGGAGTCTCTGGAAACACCATATATTTT
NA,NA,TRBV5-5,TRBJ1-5,CASSQGRSNQPQHF,TGTGCCAGCAGCCAGGGCAGAAGCAATCAGCCCCAGCATTTT
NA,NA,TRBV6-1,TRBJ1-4,CASKPGLGEKLFF,TGTGCCAGCAAGCCGGGGTTGGGGGAAAAACTGTTTTTT
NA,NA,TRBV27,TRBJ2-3,CASRLGGGSDTQYF,TGTGCCAGCAGACTAGGGGGAGGGTCAGATACGCAGTATTTT
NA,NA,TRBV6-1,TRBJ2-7,CASSRTKLEQYF,TGTGCCAGCAGCCGCACTAAGCTCGAGCAGTACTTC
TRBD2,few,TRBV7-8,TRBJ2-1,CASSPTSGRSKQFF,TGTGCCAGCAGCCCAACTAGCGGGAGATCAAAGCAGTTCTTC
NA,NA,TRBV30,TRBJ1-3,CAWSQGPSGTGNTIYF,TGTGCCTGGAGTCAAGGGCCCTCAGGGACTGGAAACACCATATATTTT
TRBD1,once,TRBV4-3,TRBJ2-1,CASSRDRGYNEQFF,TGCGCCAGCAGCAGGGACAGGGGATACAATGAGCAGTTCTTC
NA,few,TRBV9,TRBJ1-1,CASSPRANTEAFF,TGTGCCAGCAGCCCCCGGGCGAACACTGAAGCTTTCTTT
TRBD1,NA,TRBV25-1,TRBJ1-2,CASWDRGRKGYTF,TGTGCCAGCTGGGACAGGGGGCGCAAGGGCTACACCTTC
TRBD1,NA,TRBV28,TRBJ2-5,CASSPPGQGETQYF,TGTGCCAGCAGCCCGCCGGGACAGGGAGAGACCCAGTACTTC
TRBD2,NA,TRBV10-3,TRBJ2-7,CAIRESGSTQGEQYF,TGTGCCATCAGGGAGAGCGGGAGCACTCAGGGGGAGCAGTACTTC
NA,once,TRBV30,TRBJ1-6,CAWSAVGPLHF,TGTGCCTGGAGTGCCGTGGGGCCCCTCCACTTT
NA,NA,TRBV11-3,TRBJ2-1,CASSLGDSSHEQFF,TGTGCCAGCAGCTTAGGGGACTCTTCTCATGAGCAGTTCTTC
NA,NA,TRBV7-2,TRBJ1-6,CASSLQRTGNSPLHF,TGTGCCAGCAGCTTACAGAGAACAGGGAATTCACCCCTCCACTTT
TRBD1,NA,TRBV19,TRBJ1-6,CASSHPGQGDNSPLHF,TGTGCCAGTAGTCACCCGGGACAGGGTGATAATTCACCCCTCCACTTT
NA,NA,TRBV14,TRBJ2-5,CASSPTQETQYF,TGTGCCAGCAGCCCAACCCAAGAGACCCAGTACTTC
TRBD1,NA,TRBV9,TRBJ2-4,CASSRGDSIAKNIQYF,TGTGCCAGCAGCAGAGGGGACAGTATAGCCAAAAACATTCAGTACTTC
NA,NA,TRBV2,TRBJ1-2,CASSAEGYGYTF,TGTGCCAGCAGTGCAGAGGGCTATGGCTACACCTTC
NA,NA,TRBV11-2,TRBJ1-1,CASSLDRYRQNTEAFF,TGTGCCAGCAGCTTAGATAGGTACAGGCAGAACACTGAAGCTTTCTTT
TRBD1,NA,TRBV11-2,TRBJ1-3,CASSSGQGGNTIYF,TGTGCCAGCAGCTCCGGACAGGGTGGAAACACCATATATTTT
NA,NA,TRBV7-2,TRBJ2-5,CASSPPGPPETQYF,TGTGCCAGCAGCCCCCCTGGGCCTCCAGAGACCCAGTACTTC
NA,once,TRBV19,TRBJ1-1,CASSMGDTMGAEAFF,TGTGCCAGTAGTATGGGGGACACAATGGGCGCTGAAGCTTTCTTT
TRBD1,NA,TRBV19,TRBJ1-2,CASSPKGQGYGYTF,TGTGCCAGTAGTCCCAAGGGACAGGGCTATGGCTACACCTTC
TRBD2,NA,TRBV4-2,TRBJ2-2,CASSQDRGGGPAGELFF,TGTGCCAGCAGCCAAGATCGAGGCGGGGGGCCAGCCGGGGAGCTGTTTTTT